A selection of T cell receptor beta chains follows, all from one sample in a study of CD8 T cells in Susac syndrome. TCRdb itself ran the immunoSEQ multiplex PCR reads through MiXCR, one entry per CDR3 protein. This sample has approximately 190,000 distinct CDR3 sequences, with approximately 94% found just once. The source material was CD4+ T cells from PBMCs. Receptors originate from a human donor with Susac syndrome. Both conserved end residues are part of each CDR3. The order of the fields is V gene, clone size, D gene, J gene, CDR3 DNA, CDR3 protein. A D gene is named only where the DNA matches it firmly. Size is stated for part of the rows, as once, few or many counts, or as a class when the clone is expanded.

>TRBV5-1|.|TRBD1|TRBJ2-7
TGCGCCAGCAGCAACAGGGGGGATCCTCACGAGCAGTACTTC
CASSNRGDPHEQYF
>TRBV7-6|.|.|TRBJ2-5
TGTGCCAGCAGCTTAGCTGTATCACGGCTACAAGAGACCCAGTACTTC
CASSLAVSRLQETQYF
>TRBV20-1|.|TRBD1|TRBJ2-7
TGCAGTGCTAGAACCGGACAGGGGGGAAACTACGAGCAGTACTTC
CSARTGQGGNYEQYF
>TRBV18|.|.|TRBJ2-3
TGTGCCAGCTCACCTTTCGAGGGTTGGGCGCAGTATTTT
CASSPFEGWAQYF
>TRBV2|.|.|TRBJ1-3
TGTGCCGGGAGAACAGGGAGGCCTGGAAACACCATATATTTT
CAGRTGRPGNTIYF
>TRBV5-1|.|.|TRBJ2-1
TGCGCCAGCAGCACAAGTAGGGCCTACAATGAGCAGTTCTTC
CASSTSRAYNEQFF
>TRBV6-5|.|TRBD1|TRBJ1-1
TGTGCCAGCAGTTACCGGGGGACAGGGAACACTGAAGCTTTCTTT
CASSYRGTGNTEAFF
>TRBV6-2/TRBV6-3|.|.|TRBJ1-1
TGTGCCAGCAGCCTCAAACAGAACACTGAAGCTTTCTTT
CASSLKQNTEAFF
>TRBV4-2|few|.|TRBJ2-2
TGTGCCAGCAGCCAAGATCGGAATACCGGGGAGCTGTTTTTT
CASSQDRNTGELFF
>TRBV5-6|.|.|TRBJ2-2
TGTGCCAGCAGCTTGACCCGCCAGGGCATCACCGGGGAGCTGTTTTTT
CASSLTRQGITGELFF
>TRBV27|.|.|TRBJ1-6
TGTGCCAGCAGCCAACTTGTTAGGCGGTCACCCCTCCACTTT
CASSQLVRRSPLHF
>TRBV14|.|.|TRBJ1-4
TGTGCCAGCAGCCATTTTAGTTCGGGGCCGGGTGAAAAACTGTTTTTT
CASSHFSSGPGEKLFF
>TRBV6-5|.|.|TRBJ2-5
TGTGCCACCACCCCAGGCTTCACTACAGAGACCCAGTACTTC
CATTPGFTTETQYF
>TRBV30|.|TRBD2|TRBJ2-1
TGTGCCTGGAGTCTTTTTACTAGCGGGGTAAATGAGCAGTTCTTC
CAWSLFTSGVNEQFF
>TRBV4-1|.|.|TRBJ1-2
TGCGCCAGCAGCCAAGATAGAATCAACTATGGCTACACCTTC
CASSQDRINYGYTF
>TRBV7-8|.|TRBD1|TRBJ2-1
TGTGCCAGCAACGTCGGGACAGCCTACAATGAGCAGTTCTTC
CASNVGTAYNEQFF
>TRBV3-1|.|.|TRBJ1-1
TGTGCCAGCAGCCAAGCCTGGGTTAAGAACACTGAAGCTTTCTTT
CASSQAWVKNTEAFF
>TRBV2|.|.|TRBJ1-5
TGTGCCAGCAGCTGGAACAGGGTTGCTCAGCCCCAGCATTTT
CASSWNRVAQPQHF
>TRBV4-2|.|.|TRBJ2-2
TGTGCCAGCAGCCAAGTGGACGCAAAGACCGGGGAGCTGTTTTTT
CASSQVDAKTGELFF
>TRBV20-1|.|.|TRBJ2-1
TGCAGTGCTAGACGGCAGGACTTTTGGGACAATGAGCAGTTCTTC
CSARRQDFWDNEQFF
>TRBV12-3/TRBV12-4|.|.|TRBJ2-3
TGTGCCAGCGATAGACCCCGGGCAGATACGCAGTATTTT
CASDRPRADTQYF
>TRBV20-1|.|TRBD2|TRBJ2-5
TGCAGTGCTAGAGATCCACTAGCGGGGGGCCAGACCGGAGAGACCCAGTACTTC
CSARDPLAGGQTGETQYF
>TRBV6-2/TRBV6-3|.|.|TRBJ1-2
TGTGCCAGCAGGGGACTAGTGGCTAACTATGGCTACACCTTC
CASRGLVANYGYTF
>TRBV30|.|.|TRBJ2-1
TGTGCCTGGAGCACCAGGGGCAACAAGTGGGAGCAGTTCTTC
CAWSTRGNKWEQFF
>TRBV20-1|.|.|TRBJ2-7
TGCAGTGCTAGAGTGGGACGGGGCTACGAGCAGTACTTC
CSARVGRGYEQYF
>TRBV12-3/TRBV12-4|once|.|TRBJ2-2
TGTGCCAGCAGTTGGGTCGAATACGGGGAGCTGTTTTTT
CASSWVEYGELFF
>TRBV9|.|TRBD1|TRBJ2-5
TGTGCCAGCAGCGTAGGTAGGACAGGGGACAGCTACCAAGAGACCCAGTACTTC
CASSVGRTGDSYQETQYF
>TRBV9|.|TRBD2|TRBJ2-3
TGTGCCAGCAGCGCACGACTAGCTGGCGATACGCAGTATTTT
CASSARLAGDTQYF
>TRBV20-1|.|TRBD1|TRBJ1-5
TGCAGTGCTAGGCAGGGGGGCGGCAATCAGCCCCAGCATTTT
CSARQGGGNQPQHF
>TRBV7-2|once|.|TRBJ1-6
TGTGCCAGCAGCTTCGTAGGGGCTGAATCACCCCTCCACTTT
CASSFVGAESPLHF